This T cell receptor (beta chain) derives from a study of T-cell memory formation after mild COVID-19. Study details: Among the donors, TCR clusters were largely specific to each donor.

General study points: Clones that contracted from day 15 to 85 were balanced CD4/CD8, while later expanders leaned CD4+. SARS-CoV-2 specificity of second-wave clones peaking day 37 was unconfirmed.

This clonotype occurred a few times. Antigen unknown. V was shortened by 3 bases and J by 4 bases, with 14 bases between the two germline ends. The germline V gene encodes CDR1 SGHTA and CDR2 FQGNSA. The CDR3 covers 15 residues. TCRdb reprocessed the 5' RACE reads via MiXCR and lists one record per CDR3 protein. The sample contains about 470,000 distinct CDR3 sequences, 18% of which appear only once. The sequence derives from an adult woman who had mild COVID-19 (a few samples of this study predate the infection). Cell type and time point are not known. J is TRBJ2-3 and V is TRBV7-2; D perhaps matches TRBD2 (6 bases). Sequenced material: PBMCs or a T cell subset sorted from them (not recorded which). The CDR3 loop is CASSFLAGSADTQYF. The CDR3, as DNA: TGTGCCAGCAGCTTTCTGGCGGGGAGCGCAGATACGCAGTATTTT.